The present TCR beta chain was sequenced within a study of blood T cell repertoires in COVID-19. Trimming took off 6 bases at V and 1 base at J, with 12 bases between the two ends. Per the germline V gene, CDR1 is SQVTM and CDR2 is ANQGSEA. This CDR3 is 13 amino acids long. Sequencing used immunoSEQ multiplex PCR; TCRdb keeps in-frame clones, though not all of them. The sample holds 130,000 to 150,000 clones, around nine tenths seen once. What was sequenced was peripheral blood. V usage is TRBV29-1 and J usage is TRBJ1-1; a possible D gene is TRBD1 (5 bases). The clonotype was recovered from a human donor in a cohort sampled during active COVID-19. CDR3 sequence: CSVTARRNTEAFF. The DNA for the CDR3 is TGCAGCGTGACAGCCAGACGGAACACTGAAGCTTTCTTT.